This T cell receptor beta chain emerged from a study of T cells in Graves' hyperthyroidism and ophthalmopathy. This CDR3 has 10 residues. V lost 10 bases to trimming and J lost 7 bases; unmatched junction nucleotides: 3. Using RNA transcripts as the source, TCR beta CDR3 regions were amplified. An initial round of RT-PCR targeting the TCR CDR3 relied on the HTBI primer set. MiXCR was run by TCRdb on the multiplex PCR reads, yielding one entry per CDR3 protein. The table shows about 840,000 distinct CDR3 sequences, with roughly 40% occurring only once. Hyperthyroidism, newly diagnosed and lasting under 2 months, affected patients aged 18 to 65.

Sample: blood. This TCR was sampled from a man between 18 and 35 years old with Graves' hyperthyroidism. The chain recombines TRBV12-3 or TRBV12-4 with TRBJ1-1; 7 positions match TRBD1. For the CDR3, the DNA is TGTGCCATCAGGGGGAGTGAAGCTTTCTTT. Amino acids: CAIRGSEAFF.